This entry lists 24 T cell receptor beta chains sequenced from one sample in a study of immune evolution from preneoplasia to lung adenocarcinoma. Sequencing used immunoSEQ multiplex PCR; TCRdb keeps in-frame clones, though not all of them. The table lists 39,000 or so clones, roughly 80% of them singletons. The sequenced sample consisted of FFPE invasive lung adenocarcinoma tissue. The receptor source for this set is a person between 60 and 70 years old with lung adenocarcinoma.

The chain combines TRBV4-2 with TRBJ1-3; D is unresolved. V was pared by 0 bases and J by 0 bases, with 12 bases between. Germline lookup yields CDR1 LGHNA and CDR2 YNFKEQ. The CDR3 is 17 residues long. CDR3 in DNA: TGTGCCAGCAGCCAAGATAAATCCCGTACCTCTGGAAACACCATATATTTT. It specifies CASSQDKSRTSGNTIYF.

This clone was found once. This chain connects TRBV7-9 to TRBJ2-3, with no clear D. The CDR3 loop spans 15 amino acids. Germline V gene data show CDR1 as SEHNR and CDR2 as FQNEAQ (reference sequence). V was pared by 1 base and J by 2 bases, with 10 bases between. DNA of the CDR3: TGTGCCAGCAGCTTAGGGGCCGGAGTCACAGATACGCAGTATTTT. It yields the protein CASSLGAGVTDTQYF.

The chain has TRBV28 and TRBJ1-5; a weak D match, TRBD1 (6 bases). V was shortened by 7 bases and J by 4 bases, with 14 bases between the two germline ends. The CDR3 sequence is 14 residues long. Germline V gives CDR1 MDHEN, CDR2 SYDVKM. CDR3 bases: TGTGCCAGCACCCCCGGACAGCGTAATCAGCCCCAGCATTTT. Protein sequence: CASTPGQRNQPQHF.

The CDR3, as DNA: TGTGCCAGCAGTCGGCGCACCTCAGGGGTGTTTAGCAATCAGCCCCAGCATTTT. Residues: CASSRRTSGVFSNQPQHF. The V and J genes are TRBV28 and TRBJ1-5; TRBD1 might be the D (6 bases). Germline V gene sequence: CDR1 MDHEN, CDR2 SYDVKM. This CDR3 has 18 residues. V lost 5 bases and J 0 bases, leaving 20 bases between the germline ends.

The chain recombines TRBV7-2 with TRBJ2-2; 7 nucleotides line up with TRBD1. The CDR3 sequence is 15 residues long. The germline V gene encodes CDR1 SGHTA and CDR2 FQGNSA. J lost 7 bases, V lost 0 bases, and 5 bases had no gene match. The DNA of the CDR3 is TGTGCCAGCAGCTTAGCGACAGGGTTGGTCGGGGAGCTGTTTTTT. It translates to CASSLATGLVGELFF. Combining the CDR3 with reference TRBV7-2 and TRBJ2-2 gives the whole variable domain GAGVSQSPSNKVTEKGKDVELRCDPISGHTALYWYRQSLGQGLEFLIYFQGNSAPDKSGLPSDRFSAERTGGSVSTLTIQRTQQEDSAVYLCASSLATGLVGELFFGEGSRLTVL.

The rearrangement joins TRBV30 to TRBJ2-2; tentative D call: TRBD1 (6 bases). The CDR3 consists of 13 residues. V was pared by 1 base and J by 5 bases, with 8 bases between. The germline V gene has CDR1 GTSNPN and CDR2 SVGIG (reference sequence). CDR3 sequence: CAWSGTGTGELFF. CDR3 bases: TGTGCCTGGAGTGGAACAGGGACCGGGGAGCTGTTTTTT.

The chain joins TRBV7-9 to TRBJ1-4; D is possibly TRBD1 (5 bases). Germline loops: CDR1 SEHNR, CDR2 FQNEAQ (reference sequence). Trimming left V 4 bases short and J 3 bases short, with 15 bases between. This CDR3 spans 16 amino acids. The CDR3 bases are TGTGCCAGCAGCTCAGATGCCGCAGGGTCTAATGAAAAACTGTTTTTT. It yields the protein CASSSDAAGSNEKLFF. Drawing the rest from reference TRBV7-9 and TRBJ1-4, the complete variable domain is DTGVSQNPRHKITKRGQNVTFRCDPISEHNRLYWYRQTLGQGPEFLTYFQNEAQLEKSRLLSDRFSAERPKGSFSTLEIQRTEQGDSAMYLCASSSDAAGSNEKLFFGSGTQLSVL.

This clone is medium-sized (0.01 to 0.1%) in the sample. The chain employs TRBV19 and TRBJ2-3; 7 bases map to TRBD2. CDR3 length: 15 amino acids. Per germline, CDR1 LNHDA and CDR2 SQIVND (reference sequence). V lost 4 bases to trimming and J lost 2 bases; unmatched junction nucleotides: 6. CDR3 amino acids: CASSSAGAYTDTQYF. As DNA, the CDR3 is TGTGCCAGTAGTAGTGCGGGAGCTTACACAGATACGCAGTATTTT.

The chain links TRBV2 to TRBJ1-2; 11 bases align to TRBD1. The V segment lost 9 bases and the J segment 8 bases; nucleotides outside the gene matches: 8. The CDR3 consists of 13 residues. The V gene's germline CDR1 is SNHLY and CDR2 FYNNEI. The CDR3 DNA reads TGTGCCAGGATAGGACAGGGGGCGCGCGGCTACACCTTC. Its protein product is CARIGQGARGYTF.

The chain joins TRBV9 to TRBJ2-3, with TRBD1 matching over 8 bases. Germline CDR1 is SGDLS and CDR2 is YYNGEE. V was pared by 0 bases and J by 1 base, with 1 base of the junction left unmatched. The CDR3 has 15 amino acids. The CDR3 DNA reads as TGTGCCAGCAGCGTAGTACAGGGGGGCACAGATACGCAGTATTTT. Protein: CASSVVQGGTDTQYF.

This clone was seen only a few times. V is TRBV30 and J is TRBJ2-5, with no clear D. Trimming shortened V by 0 bases and J by 2 bases, and 1 base separated the two germline ends. The CDR3 runs 11 residues. Germline V CDR1 and CDR2: GTSNPN, SVGIG (reference sequence). The CDR3, as DNA: TGTGCCTGGAGTGTACAAGAGACCCAGTACTTC. Amino acids: CAWSVQETQYF.

The chain employs TRBV5-6 and TRBJ1-5; 8 nucleotides agree with TRBD1. After removal of 4 bases from V and 0 bases from J, the junction contained 6 bases not matched to a gene. CDR1 and CDR2 (germline): SGHDT, YYEEEE. The CDR3 spans 16 residues. In DNA, the CDR3 is TGTGCCAGCAGCCCAGGACAGGGACTTAGCAATCAGCCCCAGCATTTT. Its protein is CASSPGQGLSNQPQHF.

This sequence joins TRBV18 and TRBJ1-5, with D unresolved. Germline-derived CDR1 and CDR2 are KGHSH and LQKENI. V lost 3 bases to trimming and J lost 8 bases, with 17 bases between them. This CDR3 has 15 residues. The CDR3: CASSPNPGPAEPQHF. CDR3 DNA sequence: TGTGCCAGCTCACCGAATCCAGGCCCGGCAGAGCCCCAGCATTTT.

This rearrangement joins TRBV7-2 to TRBJ1-5, with no clear D. The CDR3 has 13 residues. Per the germline V gene, CDR1 is SGHTA and CDR2 is FQGNSA. The V end was cut by 7 bases, the J end by 5 bases, with 12 bases between. The CDR3 reads CASNPGGDQPQHF. The CDR3, as DNA: TGTGCCAGCAACCCCGGCGGGGATCAGCCCCAGCATTTT.

This clone was seen only once. This chain links TRBV7-2 with TRBJ2-3; the D gene is possibly TRBD2 (6 bases). Germline V CDR1 and CDR2: SGHTA, FQGNSA. CDR3 size: 15 residues. Between the trimmed V and J ends, which lost 5 bases and 0 bases, there was a span of 12 bases. This CDR3 is CASSKDYLSTDTQYF. DNA for the CDR3: TGTGCCAGCAGCAAGGACTATCTTAGCACAGATACGCAGTATTTT.

The V gene is TRBV2, the J gene TRBJ2-1; 9 bases map to TRBD2. This CDR3 region has 13 residues. Germline V gene sequence: CDR1 SNHLY, CDR2 FYNNEI. In nucleotides, the CDR3 is TGTGTCCCCAGCGGGAGGTTGGGGAGTGAGCAGTTCTTC. Translation gives CVPSGRLGSEQFF. The full variable domain, rest sourced from reference TRBV2 and TRBJ2-1, is EPEVTQTPSHQVTQMGQEVILRCVPISNHLYFYWYRQILGQKVEFLVSFYNNEISEKSEIFDDQFSVERPDGSNFTLKIRSTKLEDSAMYFCVPSGRLGSEQFFGPGTRLTVL.

The rearrangement uses TRBV7-2 and TRBJ2-3; 8 bases agree with TRBD2. V shed 5 bases, J shed 2 bases, and the junction held 9 bases outside the gene matches. The CDR3 totals 16 residues. Germline values: CDR1 SGHTA, CDR2 FQGNSA. CDR3 in DNA: TGTGCCAGCAGCCCCCCTAAGCGGGGGCTCACAGATACGCAGTATTTT. This encodes CASSPPKRGLTDTQYF. Complete variable domain (other parts from reference TRBV7-2 and TRBJ2-3): GAGVSQSPSNKVTEKGKDVELRCDPISGHTALYWYRQSLGQGLEFLIYFQGNSAPDKSGLPSDRFSAERTGGSVSTLTIQRTQQEDSAVYLCASSPPKRGLTDTQYFGPGTRLTVL.

This clone was picked up one time. The V call is TRBV6-5, the J call TRBJ1-1; possible D gene TRBD1, 6 bases. V lost 0 bases and J lost 2, with 10 bases in between. This CDR3 spans 15 amino acids. Germline V gene data show CDR1 as MNHEY and CDR2 as SVGAGI. The CDR3 region is CASSYSNRANTEAFF. The DNA for the CDR3 is TGTGCCAGCAGTTACTCCAACAGGGCAAACACTGAAGCTTTCTTT.

The chain is built from TRBV29-1 and TRBJ2-7; D gene uncertain. The CDR3 has 9 amino acids. Germline lookup yields CDR1 SQVTM and CDR2 ANQGSEA. CDR3 residues: CTAINEQYF. DNA for the CDR3: TGCACCGCCATAAACGAGCAGTACTTC.

The CDR3 loop reads CASSVMGLRFYNEQFF. CDR3 nucleotides: TGTGCCAGCAGTGTGATGGGACTCCGATTCTACAATGAGCAGTTCTTC. V is TRBV6-1 and J is TRBJ2-1, with D possibly TRBD2 on 6 matching bases. Germline V gene lookup returns CDR1 MNHNS and CDR2 SASEGT. V dropped 4 bases and J dropped 3 bases, with 16 bases sitting between them. The CDR3 has 16 amino acids.

This clone was detected only a few times. V gene TRBV30 combines with J gene TRBJ1-5, with 10 positions matching TRBD1. V trimming: 0 bases; J trimming: 7 bases; junction bases outside the gene matches: 6. CDR3 length equals 15 residues. Per the germline V gene, CDR1 is GTSNPN and CDR2 is SVGIG (reference sequence). The CDR3 loop reads CAWSVLGTGAQPQHF. CDR3 nucleotide sequence: TGTGCCTGGAGTGTACTAGGGACAGGGGCCCAGCCCCAGCATTTT.

V is TRBV18 and J is TRBJ2-1; D unclear. CDR3 length: 16 residues. Between the trimmed V and J ends, which lost 3 bases and 0 bases, there was a span of 12 bases. The germline V gene has CDR1 KGHSH and CDR2 LQKENI. The CDR3 loop is CASSPPSIFSYNEQFF. The CDR3 DNA follows: TGTGCCAGCTCACCTCCCTCCATTTTCTCCTACAATGAGCAGTTCTTC.

The chain uses TRBV27 and TRBJ2-5, with 8 bases identical to TRBD2. Germline V gene data show CDR1 as MNHEY and CDR2 as SMNVEV (reference sequence). The CDR3 contains 15 residues. The junction had 7 bases not matched to a gene; V was cut back by 3 bases and J by 4 bases. The CDR3 loop is CASSFGGRFRETQYF. CDR3 DNA sequence: TGTGCCAGCAGTTTTGGCGGGAGGTTCAGAGAGACCCAGTACTTC.

Ten or more counts support this clone. This sequence joins TRBV15 and TRBJ2-7; weak D call: TRBD2 (6 bases). V lost 0 bases and J lost 6, with 9 bases in between. The CDR3 contains 13 residues. Germline-derived CDR1 and CDR2 are LNHNV and YYDKDF (reference sequence). The CDR3 protein is CATSRELAGEQYF. The CDR3 nucleotides are TGTGCCACCAGCAGAGAACTAGCTGGCGAGCAGTACTTC.